These 24 T cell receptor beta chains share one sample of origin, sequenced in a study of T cells in Graves' hyperthyroidism and ophthalmopathy. The TCR beta CDR3 regions underwent amplification using RNA transcripts as the source. TCR CDR3 underwent first-round RT-PCR with the HTBI primer set. TCRdb passed the multiplex PCR reads through MiXCR, listing each CDR3 protein once. In the table there are approximately 300,000 distinct CDR3 sequences, less than 20% of which are singletons. Sequencing was done on a sample of blood. These receptor sequences come from a middle-aged man with Graves' ophthalmopathy.

This clonotype has ten or more counts. The chain is built from TRBV15 and TRBJ2-7; 9 nucleotides agree with TRBD2. With V trimmed by 0 bases and J by 0 bases, 12 bases remained unmatched. This CDR3 has 19 residues. The germline CDR1 and CDR2 sequences are LNHNV and YYDKDF (reference sequence). CDR3 DNA sequence: TGTGCCACCAGCAGAGATCGTAATGAAGCGGGAGGAGGCTCCTACGAGCAGTACTTC. Translating it yields CATSRDRNEAGGGSYEQYF.

This clonotype has at least ten counts. The rearrangement uses TRBV7-9 and TRBJ2-1; 9 bases line up with TRBD2. V was pared by 2 bases and J by 8 bases, with 4 bases of the junction left unmatched. Per germline, CDR1 SEHNR and CDR2 FQNEAQ (reference sequence). This CDR3 region has 14 residues. CDR3 region: CASSLRAGGDEQFF. The CDR3 DNA reads as TGTGCCAGCAGCTTAAGGGCGGGAGGGGATGAGCAGTTCTTC. The whole variable domain, remainder taken from reference TRBV7-9 and TRBJ2-1, is DTGVSQNPRHKITKRGQNVTFRCDPISEHNRLYWYRQTLGQGPEFLTYFQNEAQLEKSRLLSDRFSAERPKGSFSTLEIQRTEQGDSAMYLCASSLRAGGDEQFFGPGTRLTVL.

This chain links TRBV18 with TRBJ1-1; D unresolved. Trimming cost V 3 bases and J 0 bases, with 11 bases left between them. The CDR3 length is 15 residues. Germline V gene sequence: CDR1 KGHSH, CDR2 LQKENI. CDR3: CASSPEGRLNTEAFF. CDR3 bases: TGTGCCAGCTCACCCGAAGGCAGACTGAACACTGAAGCTTTCTTT. Variable domain in full (rest from reference TRBV18 and TRBJ1-1): NAGVMQNPRHLVRRRGQEARLRCSPMKGHSHVYWYRQLPEEGLKFMVYLQKENIIDESGMPKERFSAEFPKEGPSILRIQQVVRGDSAAYFCASSPEGRLNTEAFFGQGTRLTVV.

The chain recombines TRBV12-3 or TRBV12-4 with TRBJ1-1, with a tentative D call TRBD1 (6 bases). Trimming took 6 bases from V and 3 from J, leaving 17 bases between them. The CDR3 runs 15 residues. The CDR3 bases are TGTGCCAGCAGCCCAACCTCTCAGGGGTACACTGAAGCTTTCTTT. Encoded protein: CASSPTSQGYTEAFF.

This clonotype was observed at least ten times. The CDR3 nucleotides are TGTGCCAGCAGCCTCACACGTAGCGGAAGGAACACCGGGGAGCTGTTTTTT. This codes for CASSLTRSGRNTGELFF. V is TRBV13 and J is TRBJ2-2; the D gene is possibly TRBD2 (6 bases). The V end was cut by 5 bases, the J end by 1 base, with 17 bases between. This CDR3 has 17 residues. The germline CDR1 and CDR2 sequences are PRHDT and FYEKMQ (reference sequence).

The chain recombines TRBV9 with TRBJ2-1; tentative D call: TRBD2 (6 bases). CDR1 and CDR2 (germline): SGDLS, YYNGEE. The CDR3 consists of 15 residues. The V gene lost 5 bases and the J gene lost 0 bases, with 12 bases spanning the gap. The CDR3 DNA follows: TGTGCCAGCAGGCCGGGACTTTCCTCCTACAATGAGCAGTTCTTC. Residues: CASRPGLSSYNEQFF. Complete variable domain (other parts from reference TRBV9 and TRBJ2-1): DSGVTQTPKHLITATGQRVTLRCSPRSGDLSVYWYQQSLDQGLQFLIQYYNGEERAKGNILERFSAQQFPDLHSELNLSSLELGDSALYFCASRPGLSSYNEQFFGPGTRLTVL.

The chain combines TRBV29-1 with TRBJ2-7; 9 bases align to TRBD1. There are 15 residues in the CDR3. Germline V gene sequence: CDR1 SQVTM, CDR2 ANQGSEA. Trimming removed 2 bases from V and 2 bases from J; junction bases left unmatched: 7. The DNA of the CDR3 is TGCAGCGTTGAATTAAACAGGGGGCGAGCCTACGAGCAGTACTTC. Its translation: CSVELNRGRAYEQYF.

The chain carries TRBV9 and TRBJ2-3; D is perhaps TRBD1 (5 bases). The CDR3 has 16 residues. The germline V and J ends were trimmed by 4 bases and 0 bases, with 15 bases remaining between them. Per germline, CDR1 SGDLS and CDR2 YYNGEE. Written as DNA, the CDR3 is TGTGCCAGCAGCCGTCAAACTGGGGCTAGCACAGATACGCAGTATTTT. It codes for CASSRQTGASTDTQYF.

This clonotype showed up many times. V and J are TRBV20-1 and TRBJ2-2; TRBD2 matches 10 bases. The germline V gene encodes CDR1 DFQATT and CDR2 SNEGSKA (reference sequence). The CDR3 consists of 14 residues. V shed 5 bases and J 4 bases; nucleotides not matched to a gene: 4. For the CDR3, the DNA is TGCAGTGCTGAAGGACTAGCGGCCACCGGGGAGCTGTTTTTT. As protein: CSAEGLAATGELFF.

This clonotype occurred a few times. The CDR3 bases are TGCGCCAGCAGTAAGACACCAGGCTCCTACAATGAGCAGTTCTTC. Translating gives CASSKTPGSYNEQFF. The chain combines TRBV5-1 with TRBJ2-1; no clear D. This CDR3 is built from 15 residues. Germline CDR1 and CDR2: SGHRS and YFSETQ. V was pared by 5 bases and J by 0 bases, with 12 bases between.

This sequence joins TRBV11-1 and TRBJ2-1, with D perhaps TRBD1 or TRBD2 (5 bases each). Looked up from germline, CDR1 is SGHAT and CDR2 is FQDESV (reference sequence). V was cut by 9 bases and J by 12 bases, with 27 bases left in between. The CDR3 consists of 15 residues. As DNA, the CDR3 is TGTGCCAGTAGTATCCGCCGGGGCCCCCTTTATGGGCAGTTCTTC. Translating gives CASSIRRGPLYGQFF.

This clonotype showed up many times. The chain couples TRBV12-3 or TRBV12-4 to TRBJ1-2; 11 nucleotides agree with TRBD1. V was pared by 3 bases and J by 7 bases, with 7 bases of the junction left unmatched. The CDR3 extends over 15 amino acids. The chain's CDR3 is CASSFRDRGSSGYTF. The DNA for the CDR3 is TGTGCCAGCAGTTTCCGGGACAGGGGGTCTAGTGGCTACACCTTC.

This clonotype appeared many times. The chain couples TRBV5-1 to TRBJ2-7, with 14 bases lining up with TRBD2. Germline-derived CDR1 and CDR2 are SGHRS and YFSETQ. The CDR3 is 18 residues long. Germline trimming cut 4 bases from V and 3 bases from J; bases unmatched to any gene: 12. The chain's CDR3 is CASSVQSGTSGRVYEQYF. As DNA, the CDR3 is TGCGCCAGCAGCGTACAGTCCGGGACTAGCGGGAGAGTCTACGAGCAGTACTTC.

Many counts were recorded for this clonotype. The V and J genes are TRBV2 and TRBJ1-1; D gene uncertain. The germline CDR1 and CDR2 sequences are SNHLY and FYNNEI. There are 12 residues in the CDR3. V gave up 7 bases and J gave up 6 bases, with 12 bases separating them. CDR3 sequence: CASTKVMAEAFF. CDR3 in DNA: TGTGCCAGCACGAAGGTTATGGCTGAAGCTTTCTTT.

This rearrangement joins TRBV28 to TRBJ1-1; D perhaps matches TRBD1 (5 bases). CDR1 MDHEN and CDR2 SYDVKM come from the germline V gene. This CDR3 has 14 amino acids. The V end lost 5 bases, the J end lost 12 bases, and 22 bases lay between the germline ends. CDR3 DNA sequence: TGTGCCAGCAGTCCCGAGGGGACCCGTGGGTTTCCTTTCTTT. The encoded protein is CASSPEGTRGFPFF.

This clonotype occurred many times. The rearrangement joins TRBV9 to TRBJ2-7, with TRBD2 matching 11 bases. The germline V gene encodes CDR1 SGDLS and CDR2 YYNGEE. The CDR3 is 14 residues long. With V trimmed by 3 bases and J by 4 bases, 3 bases remained unmatched. The CDR3 region has the DNA TGTGCCAGCAGCGAGACTAGCGGGACGTACGAGCAGTACTTC. This sequence encodes CASSETSGTYEQYF.

The chain has TRBV7-2 and TRBJ1-2, with D perhaps matching TRBD1 (5 bases). Germline V gene data show CDR1 as SGHTA and CDR2 as FQGNSA. There are 13 residues in the CDR3. Trimming pared 6 bases from V and 4 bases from J, leaving 12 bases between. The CDR3 region is CASSLTDAYGYTF. The CDR3 DNA is TGTGCCAGCAGTTTGACAGACGCCTATGGCTACACCTTC.

The rearrangement joins TRBV7-3 to TRBJ2-1, with D possibly matching TRBD2 (5 bases). V was shortened by 1 base and J by 3 bases, with 10 bases between the two germline ends. The CDR3 totals 15 residues. Germline V gene lookup returns CDR1 SGHTA and CDR2 FQGTGA. The CDR3 loop is CASSLIGGGYNEQFF. CDR3 DNA: TGTGCCAGCAGCTTAATCGGAGGCGGCTACAATGAGCAGTTCTTC.

The chain couples TRBV25-1 to TRBJ1-2, with D uncertain. This CDR3 contains 16 residues. Trimming shortened V by 3 bases and J by 0 bases, and 14 bases separated the two germline ends. The germline gives CDR1 MGHDK, CDR2 SYGVNS. The CDR3 reads CASSDPGGAANYGYTF. The CDR3 DNA follows: TGTGCCAGCAGTGATCCCGGTGGAGCAGCTAACTATGGCTACACCTTC.

V is TRBV2 and J is TRBJ1-1, with 10 bases identical to TRBD1. V lost 7 bases and J lost 5; bases outside the gene matches: 4. CDR1 SNHLY and CDR2 FYNNEI come from the germline V gene. The CDR3 is made up of 13 amino acids. This chain's CDR3 is CASTRDRGTEAFF. The DNA for the CDR3 is TGTGCCAGCACCCGGGACAGGGGAACTGAAGCTTTCTTT.

The chain couples TRBV28 to TRBJ1-2, with a possible D match to TRBD1 (5 bases). The CDR3 is 13 amino acids. The V end lost 6 bases, the J end lost 2 bases, and 10 bases lay between the germline ends. Germline CDR1 and CDR2: MDHEN and SYDVKM. The CDR3 loop reads CASSWGGNYGYTF. DNA for the CDR3: TGTGCCAGCAGCTGGGGGGGGAACTATGGCTACACCTTC.

This clonotype has more than one count but fewer than ten. This chain joins TRBV9 and TRBJ2-6, with D perhaps TRBD1 (6 bases). This CDR3 is 15 amino acids long. Germline V gene data show CDR1 as SGDLS and CDR2 as YYNGEE. The germline V and J ends were trimmed by 2 bases and 2 bases, with 8 bases remaining between them. CDR3: CASSVQGTGANVLTF. The CDR3 nucleotides read TGTGCCAGCAGCGTTCAGGGGACTGGGGCCAACGTCCTGACTTTC. The variable domain in full, with the rest retrieved from reference TRBV9 and TRBJ2-6, is DSGVTQTPKHLITATGQRVTLRCSPRSGDLSVYWYQQSLDQGLQFLIQYYNGEERAKGNILERFSAQQFPDLHSELNLSSLELGDSALYFCASSVQGTGANVLTFGAGSRLTVL.

This clonotype was counted between two and nine times. The V and J genes are TRBV7-2 and TRBJ1-1, with 9 bases aligning to TRBD1. CDR3 length equals 15 residues. Germline V gives CDR1 SGHTA, CDR2 FQGNSA. With 5 bases clipped from V and 1 base from J, the junction kept 5 bases outside the gene matches. The CDR3 here is CASSPHRGPNTEAFF. In nucleotides, the CDR3 is TGTGCCAGCAGCCCACACAGGGGGCCGAACACTGAAGCTTTCTTT.

This clonotype appeared many times. The V call is TRBV18, the J call TRBJ1-1; TRBD1 matches 9 bases. Germline V gives CDR1 KGHSH, CDR2 LQKENI. The CDR3 is 14 residues long. V lost 6 bases and J lost 5; bases outside the gene matches: 7. The CDR3 protein is CASSRTGEGTEAFF. CDR3 bases: TGTGCCAGCTCCCGGACAGGGGAGGGGACTGAAGCTTTCTTT.